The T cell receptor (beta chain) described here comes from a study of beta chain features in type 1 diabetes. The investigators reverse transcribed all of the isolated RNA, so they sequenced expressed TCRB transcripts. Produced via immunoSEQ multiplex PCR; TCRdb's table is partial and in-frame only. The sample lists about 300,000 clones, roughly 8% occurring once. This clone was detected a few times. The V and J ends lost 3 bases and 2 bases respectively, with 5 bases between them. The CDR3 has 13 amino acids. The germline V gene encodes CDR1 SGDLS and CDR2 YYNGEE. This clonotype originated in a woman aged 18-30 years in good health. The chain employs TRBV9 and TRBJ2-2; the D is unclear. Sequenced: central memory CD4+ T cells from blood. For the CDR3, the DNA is TGTGCCAGCAGCGCCGATAACACCGGGGAGCTGTTTTTT. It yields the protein CASSADNTGELFF. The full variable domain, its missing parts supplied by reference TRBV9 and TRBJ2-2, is DSGVTQTPKHLITATGQRVTLRCSPRSGDLSVYWYQQSLDQGLQFLIQYYNGEERAKGNILERFSAQQFPDLHSELNLSSLELGDSALYFCASSADNTGELFFGEGSRLTVL.